The clone carrying this T cell receptor beta chain was detected a few times. No antigen is known for it. A junction boundary mismatches the germline segment, possibly from a read error. In making TCR cDNA, 5'RACE template switching added a universal primer site and UMIs to it. One entry per CDR3 protein, called by TCRdb with MiXCR from the 5' RACE reads. The data contain 550,000 to 750,000 distinct CDR3 sequences, about 13% of them singletons. The data originate from a study of T cells after yellow fever vaccination. At the level of the study: Preparation used SMART-Seq v4 Ultra Low Input for the low-cell-number fractions. General study points: When the response was secondary, it was weaker but reached its peak faster, day 5 versus 15. Reappearance after the booster was observed for most primary-vaccination clones (more than 95% CD4, just over 85% CD8).

This CDR3 is built from 17 residues. CDR1 is MNHEY and CDR2 is SMNVEV in the germline V gene (reference sequence). This sequence joins TRBV27 and TRBJ2-7, with 7 bases aligning to TRBD2. The receptor was derived from a man aged 30 to 45 who received the YFV17D yellow fever vaccine. The source was PBMCs, collected on the day of the yellow fever booster vaccination. In nucleotides, the CDR3 is TGTGCCAGCAGTTGGTACTCGGGCCCGACTAGCTCCCACGAGCAGTACTTC. It yields the protein CASSWYSGPTSSHEQYF.